The T cell receptor beta chain described here comes from a study of HIV-infected children after antiretroviral therapy interruption. At the level of the study: EBV and CMV exposure was recorded in most children. Weeks 0, 48 and 150 were sampled under continuous treatment.

The CDR3 extends over 14 amino acids. The germline gives CDR1 SGHRS, CDR2 YFSETQ. Trimming took 4 bases from V and 0 from J, leaving 11 bases between them. The TCR library was built from RNA with a 3' RACE protocol and unique molecular identifiers. TCRdb re-analysed the 3' RACE reads in MiXCR, keeping a single row per CDR3 protein. The sample holds roughly 46,000 distinct CDR3 sequences; approximately 4.3% are singletons and the top ten take almost 0.7%. This clonotype was observed at least ten times. This sample's treatment: PENTA 11 planned treatment interruption arm or continuous ART arm. Naive CD4+ CD45RA+ CD45RO- T cells were sorted from thawed PBMCs.

The chain links TRBV5-1 to TRBJ2-7; a weak D match, TRBD2 (6 bases). The receptor's source is a pool of human donors with HIV. The sample was CD45RA+ CD4+ T cells from PBMCs, pooled from several time points, taken from a donor given antiretroviral therapy, either interrupted or continuous. Subset of the sample: naive CD4+ CD45RA+ CD45RO- T cells. CDR3 nucleotide sequence: TGCGCCAGCAGCCCAGGGACTGACTCCTACGAGCAGTACTTC. Translation: CASSPGTDSYEQYF.